Listed below are T cell receptor beta chains from one sample, sequenced in a study of blood T cell repertoires in COVID-19. Clones were sequenced by immunoSEQ multiplex PCR, and TCRdb holds only the in-frame ones, with some missing. The sample has under 300,000 clones; approximately 86% are singletons. Material: peripheral blood. All receptors come from a woman aged 25 to 45 with acute or convalescent COVID-19. Each CDR3 is given with its conserved first and last residue. Fields, in order: V gene, D gene, clone size, J gene, CDR3 protein, CDR3 DNA. D genes are given only for firm matches. For some rows the clone size is stated as once, few or many, or as a class when expanded; others skip it.

v_call: TRBV15; d_call: NA; clone_size: NA; j_call: TRBJ2-5; cdr3_aa: CATSRDRGETQYF; cdr3_nt: TGTGCCACCAGCAGAGATCGGGGAGAGACCCAGTACTTC
v_call: TRBV14; d_call: TRBD1; clone_size: NA; j_call: TRBJ2-5; cdr3_aa: CASSLGQGARKTQYF; cdr3_nt: TGTGCCAGCAGCCTCGGACAGGGGGCCAGGAAGACCCAGTACTTC
v_call: TRBV27; d_call: NA; clone_size: NA; j_call: TRBJ2-1; cdr3_aa: CASSLKGVLDRYNEQFF; cdr3_nt: TGTGCCAGCAGTTTAAAGGGGGTACTAGACCGCTACAATGAGCAGTTCTTC
v_call: TRBV29-1; d_call: TRBD1; clone_size: NA; j_call: TRBJ1-5; cdr3_aa: CSVNTGVGQPQHF; cdr3_nt: TGCAGCGTCAATACAGGGGTGGGACAGCCCCAGCATTTT
v_call: TRBV10-3; d_call: NA; clone_size: NA; j_call: TRBJ2-3; cdr3_aa: CAISGGSWADTQYF; cdr3_nt: TGTGCCATCAGTGGAGGCAGTTGGGCAGATACGCAGTATTTT
v_call: TRBV12-3/TRBV12-4; d_call: NA; clone_size: NA; j_call: TRBJ2-7; cdr3_aa: CASSLARGSEQYF; cdr3_nt: TGTGCCAGCAGTTTAGCGCGAGGGAGCGAGCAGTACTTC
v_call: TRBV30; d_call: TRBD1; clone_size: NA; j_call: TRBJ1-5; cdr3_aa: CAWETGGAFGRQPQHF; cdr3_nt: TGTGCCTGGGAAACAGGGGGCGCCTTCGGGCGTCAGCCCCAGCATTTT
v_call: TRBV5-1; d_call: TRBD2; clone_size: NA; j_call: TRBJ2-3; cdr3_aa: CASSSGLAGNSDTQYF; cdr3_nt: TGCGCCAGCAGCTCGGGACTAGCGGGAAACTCAGATACGCAGTATTTT
v_call: TRBV5-4; d_call: NA; clone_size: NA; j_call: TRBJ1-2; cdr3_aa: CASSLRSGASYGYTF; cdr3_nt: TGTGCCAGCAGCTTGAGGTCTGGGGCGAGCTATGGCTACACCTTC
v_call: TRBV5-4; d_call: NA; clone_size: NA; j_call: TRBJ1-6; cdr3_aa: CASSLDSPIGSPLHF; cdr3_nt: TGTGCCAGCAGCTTGGACAGCCCCATCGGTTCACCCCTCCACTTT
v_call: TRBV3-1/TRBV3-2; d_call: TRBD1; clone_size: NA; j_call: TRBJ1-1; cdr3_aa: CASSQKDRPNTEAFF; cdr3_nt: TGTGCCAGCAGCCAGAAGGACAGGCCGAACACTGAAGCTTTCTTT
v_call: TRBV29-1; d_call: NA; clone_size: NA; j_call: TRBJ2-2; cdr3_aa: CSVAWAAGELFF; cdr3_nt: TGCAGCGTCGCTTGGGCCGCCGGGGAGCTGTTTTTT
v_call: TRBV5-1; d_call: TRBD2; clone_size: NA; j_call: TRBJ2-2; cdr3_aa: CASSLERTSLGTGELFF; cdr3_nt: TGCGCCAGCAGCTTGGAAAGGACTAGCCTTGGCACCGGGGAGCTGTTTTTT
v_call: TRBV25-1; d_call: NA; clone_size: NA; j_call: TRBJ2-7; cdr3_aa: CASRQGSYEQYF; cdr3_nt: TGTGCCAGCAGACAGGGTTCCTACGAGCAGTACTTC
v_call: TRBV10-3; d_call: TRBD1; clone_size: NA; j_call: TRBJ2-2; cdr3_aa: CAISDTGDRTGELFF; cdr3_nt: TGTGCCATCAGTGATACAGGGGATCGCACCGGGGAGCTGTTTTTT
v_call: TRBV9; d_call: NA; clone_size: once; j_call: TRBJ1-2; cdr3_aa: CASSKQGGYGYTF; cdr3_nt: TGTGCCAGCTCCAAGCAGGGTGGGTATGGCTACACCTTC
v_call: TRBV5-6; d_call: NA; clone_size: NA; j_call: TRBJ2-1; cdr3_aa: CASSSPTRNSNEQFF; cdr3_nt: TGTGCCAGCAGCTCTCCTACTAGAAACTCCAATGAGCAGTTCTTC
v_call: TRBV5-4; d_call: NA; clone_size: NA; j_call: TRBJ2-2; cdr3_aa: CASSGPRLELFF; cdr3_nt: TGTGCCAGCAGCGGCCCCCGTTTAGAGCTGTTTTTT
v_call: TRBV12-3/TRBV12-4; d_call: NA; clone_size: NA; j_call: TRBJ2-7; cdr3_aa: CASSVPGAYEQYF; cdr3_nt: TGTGCCAGCAGTGTTCCAGGGGCCTACGAGCAGTACTTC
v_call: TRBV27; d_call: NA; clone_size: NA; j_call: TRBJ2-1; cdr3_aa: CASSPGYDEQFF; cdr3_nt: TGTGCCAGCAGCCCAGGGTACGATGAGCAGTTCTTC
v_call: TRBV15; d_call: NA; clone_size: NA; j_call: TRBJ2-7; cdr3_aa: CATSRDGGAMIYEQYF; cdr3_nt: TGTGCCACCAGCAGAGATGGAGGGGCCATGATCTACGAGCAGTACTTC
v_call: TRBV19; d_call: TRBD1; clone_size: NA; j_call: TRBJ1-3; cdr3_aa: CASSTNLQGAGNTIYF; cdr3_nt: TGTGCCAGTAGTACGAACCTGCAGGGGGCTGGAAACACCATATATTTT
v_call: TRBV19; d_call: TRBD1; clone_size: NA; j_call: TRBJ2-7; cdr3_aa: CASSTTGTGGKQYF; cdr3_nt: TGTGCCAGTAGTACCACCGGGACAGGGGGCAAGCAGTACTTC
v_call: TRBV10-2; d_call: TRBD2; clone_size: once; j_call: TRBJ2-4; cdr3_aa: CASSERVNAGGAKNIQYF; cdr3_nt: TGCGCCAGCAGTGAGAGGGTTAACGCGGGAGGGGCCAAAAACATTCAGTACTTC
v_call: TRBV5-1; d_call: TRBD2; clone_size: NA; j_call: TRBJ2-7; cdr3_aa: CASSKGLAGADEQYF; cdr3_nt: TGCGCCAGCAGCAAGGGACTAGCGGGAGCTGACGAGCAGTACTTC
v_call: TRBV3-1/TRBV3-2; d_call: TRBD1; clone_size: NA; j_call: TRBJ1-2; cdr3_aa: CASSRGDRGLLLGGYTF; cdr3_nt: TGTGCCAGCAGCCGGGGGGACAGGGGTTTGTTATTGGGTGGCTACACCTTC
v_call: TRBV5-1; d_call: NA; clone_size: NA; j_call: TRBJ1-4; cdr3_aa: CASSVRGFGEKLFF; cdr3_nt: TGCGCCAGCAGCGTAAGGGGATTTGGTGAAAAACTGTTTTTT
v_call: TRBV19; d_call: TRBD1; clone_size: NA; j_call: TRBJ2-1; cdr3_aa: CASSTGQGALGEQFF; cdr3_nt: TGTGCCAGTAGTACCGGACAGGGGGCTCTGGGTGAGCAGTTCTTC
v_call: TRBV4-3; d_call: NA; clone_size: once; j_call: TRBJ1-2; cdr3_aa: CASSQVAPGGGDYGYTF; cdr3_nt: TGCGCCAGCAGCCAAGTGGCCCCGGGAGGGGGTGACTATGGCTACACCTTC
v_call: TRBV12-3/TRBV12-4; d_call: NA; clone_size: NA; j_call: TRBJ1-5; cdr3_aa: CASTYRGNQPQHF; cdr3_nt: TGTGCCAGCACCTATCGAGGCAATCAGCCCCAGCATTTT
v_call: TRBV28; d_call: NA; clone_size: once; j_call: TRBJ1-5; cdr3_aa: CASSSGSQPQHF; cdr3_nt: TGTGCCAGCAGTTCGGGGAGTCAGCCCCAGCATTTT
v_call: TRBV24-1; d_call: TRBD1; clone_size: NA; j_call: TRBJ1-5; cdr3_aa: CATSPGGSDQPQHF; cdr3_nt: TGTGCCACCAGTCCAGGGGGTAGTGATCAGCCCCAGCATTTT
v_call: TRBV4-1; d_call: TRBD2; clone_size: NA; j_call: TRBJ2-7; cdr3_aa: CASSQEWGGIYEQYF; cdr3_nt: TGCGCCAGCAGCCAAGAATGGGGGGGGATCTACGAGCAGTACTTC
v_call: TRBV6-1; d_call: NA; clone_size: NA; j_call: TRBJ2-3; cdr3_aa: CASSELGHTDTQYF; cdr3_nt: TGTGCCAGCAGTGAGTTGGGCCACACAGATACGCAGTATTTT
v_call: TRBV14; d_call: TRBD1; clone_size: NA; j_call: TRBJ1-1; cdr3_aa: CASSLMTGLNTEAFF; cdr3_nt: TGTGCCAGCAGCCTAATGACAGGGTTGAACACTGAAGCTTTCTTT
v_call: TRBV27; d_call: NA; clone_size: NA; j_call: TRBJ1-2; cdr3_aa: CASSTQGDLKNYGYTF; cdr3_nt: TGTGCCAGCAGTACCCAAGGGGATCTGAAGAACTATGGCTACACCTTC
v_call: TRBV7-9; d_call: NA; clone_size: NA; j_call: TRBJ1-2; cdr3_aa: CASSSLSLYGYTF; cdr3_nt: TGTGCCAGCAGCTCCCTCTCCCTATATGGCTACACCTTC
v_call: TRBV6-2/TRBV6-3; d_call: TRBD2; clone_size: NA; j_call: TRBJ2-2; cdr3_aa: CASSQGLAGAGELFF; cdr3_nt: TGTGCCAGCAGTCAGGGCCTAGCGGGAGCCGGGGAGCTGTTTTTT
v_call: TRBV3-1/TRBV3-2; d_call: TRBD2; clone_size: NA; j_call: TRBJ2-3; cdr3_aa: CASSQGLAGALGTDTQYF; cdr3_nt: TGTGCCAGCAGCCAAGGACTAGCGGGGGCCCTAGGGACAGATACGCAGTATTTT
v_call: TRBV20-1; d_call: TRBD2; clone_size: NA; j_call: TRBJ2-1; cdr3_aa: CSARDYREQFF; cdr3_nt: TGCAGTGCCCGGGACTACAGAGAGCAGTTCTTC
v_call: TRBV27; d_call: TRBD2; clone_size: NA; j_call: TRBJ2-7; cdr3_aa: CASSLLAGEYEQYF; cdr3_nt: TGTGCCAGCAGTTTACTTGCGGGAGAGTACGAGCAGTACTTC
v_call: TRBV10-2; d_call: NA; clone_size: NA; j_call: TRBJ1-5; cdr3_aa: CASSGTTNQPQHF; cdr3_nt: TGCGCCAGCAGTGGGACAACAAATCAGCCCCAGCATTTT
v_call: TRBV6-5; d_call: NA; clone_size: NA; j_call: TRBJ2-1; cdr3_aa: CASRRQNNEQFF; cdr3_nt: TGTGCCAGCAGGCGACAGAACAATGAGCAGTTCTTC
v_call: TRBV2; d_call: NA; clone_size: NA; j_call: TRBJ2-5; cdr3_aa: CASSLDFQETQYF; cdr3_nt: TGTGCCAGCAGCCTAGACTTCCAAGAGACCCAGTACTTC
v_call: TRBV29-1; d_call: NA; clone_size: NA; j_call: TRBJ1-1; cdr3_aa: CSVDGGHPRDAEAFF; cdr3_nt: TGCAGCGTTGACGGAGGCCACCCGCGGGACGCTGAAGCTTTCTTT
v_call: TRBV9; d_call: TRBD2; clone_size: NA; j_call: TRBJ2-7; cdr3_aa: CASSGSGMAREQYF; cdr3_nt: TGTGCCAGCAGCGGTAGCGGGATGGCGCGCGAGCAGTACTTC
v_call: TRBV27; d_call: NA; clone_size: NA; j_call: TRBJ2-7; cdr3_aa: CASSLSKTGRTASYEQYF; cdr3_nt: TGTGCCAGCAGTTTATCAAAAACAGGCCGCACCGCGTCCTACGAGCAGTACTTC
v_call: TRBV7-9; d_call: TRBD1; clone_size: once; j_call: TRBJ2-7; cdr3_aa: CASSLEQGAIPYEQYF; cdr3_nt: TGTGCCAGCAGCTTAGAACAGGGGGCGATCCCATACGAGCAGTACTTC
v_call: TRBV29-1; d_call: TRBD2; clone_size: NA; j_call: TRBJ2-2; cdr3_aa: CSVIPAGVTGELFF; cdr3_nt: TGCAGCGTTATCCCTGCGGGAGTCACCGGGGAGCTGTTTTTT
v_call: TRBV15; d_call: NA; clone_size: NA; j_call: TRBJ1-5; cdr3_aa: CATSRNRGAQHF; cdr3_nt: TGTGCCACCAGCAGGAACCGGGGAGCCCAGCATTTT
v_call: TRBV7-2; d_call: NA; clone_size: NA; j_call: TRBJ2-7; cdr3_aa: CASSPGGVRPHEQYF; cdr3_nt: TGTGCCAGCAGCCCTGGCGGGGTGCGCCCCCACGAGCAGTACTTC
v_call: TRBV6-5; d_call: NA; clone_size: NA; j_call: TRBJ1-3; cdr3_aa: CASHVGPGNTIYF; cdr3_nt: TGTGCCAGCCATGTGGGGCCTGGAAACACCATATATTTT
v_call: TRBV5-1; d_call: NA; clone_size: NA; j_call: TRBJ1-1; cdr3_aa: CASSLIPQNTEAFF; cdr3_nt: TGCGCCAGCAGCTTGATCCCCCAGAACACTGAAGCTTTCTTT